The next 6 T cell receptor beta chains were all read from a single sample in a study of blood T cell repertoires in COVID-19. Profiling relied on immunoSEQ multiplex PCR, and the TCRdb table lists in-frame clones only, not all of them. The sample shows about 390,000 clones, about 89% of them seen only once. Sequencing used peripheral blood. These receptors all stem from an older woman with COVID-19, enrolled during active disease.

The count of this clone is one. The chain joins TRBV5-1 to TRBJ2-2; 10 nucleotides align to TRBD1. The CDR3 has 16 residues. Per germline, CDR1 SGHRS and CDR2 YFSETQ. The trim removed 4 bases at V and 0 bases at J, leaving 3 bases unmatched. CDR3 sequence reads: CASSKTGGANTGELFF. The CDR3 DNA reads as TGCGCCAGCAGCAAGACAGGGGGCGCGAACACCGGGGAGCTGTTTTTT.

The J gene is TRBJ1-6, the V gene TRBV19; D gene unclear. The ends were cut back, 3 bases at V and 2 bases at J, with 14 bases in the middle. The CDR3 extends over 17 amino acids. CDR1 is LNHDA and CDR2 is SQIVND in the germline V gene (reference sequence). CDR3 bases: TGTGCCAGTAGTATCTTCGGCAGAGGGCCCTATAATTCACCCCTCCACTTT. This sequence encodes CASSIFGRGPYNSPLHF.

The chain carries TRBV7-9 and TRBJ1-6; 7 bases fit TRBD1. The CDR3 is made up of 15 amino acids. Unmatched junction bases numbered 8, after V lost 5 bases and J lost 7 bases. Germline assignment: CDR1 SEHNR and CDR2 FQNEAQ (reference sequence). The CDR3 sequence: CASSPRQGENSPLHF. CDR3 in DNA: TGTGCCAGCAGCCCTAGACAGGGAGAGAATTCACCCCTCCACTTT.

The chain couples TRBV9 to TRBJ1-3, with unresolved D. Trimming cost V 2 bases and J 7 bases, with 10 bases left between them. The germline V gene encodes CDR1 SGDLS and CDR2 YYNGEE. The CDR3 is made up of 13 amino acids. The CDR3 spells CASSVDPRNTIYF. CDR3 nucleotide sequence: TGTGCCAGCAGCGTCGACCCTAGGAACACCATATATTTT.

The CDR3 nucleotides are TGTGCCAGCAGTTTCTTGGCGGGGGGGAGCACAGATACGCAGTATTTT. Translation gives CASSFLAGGSTDTQYF. This sequence joins TRBV27 and TRBJ2-3, with 9 bases aligning to TRBD2. CDR1 is MNHEY and CDR2 is SMNVEV in the germline V gene (reference sequence). J lost 0 bases, V lost 3 bases, and 4 bases had no gene match. This CDR3 spans 16 amino acids.

With regard to this clone: One end of the junction does not line up with germline, which may come from a read error. In DNA form, the CDR3 reads TGCGCCAGCAGCGCCACCGGGACAGGGAACGCCGGGGAGCTGTTTTTT. This encodes CASSATGTGNAGELFF. The V and J genes are TRBV5-1 and TRBJ2-2; 9 positions agree with TRBD1. Germline values: CDR1 SGHRS, CDR2 YFSETQ. This CDR3 has 16 residues.